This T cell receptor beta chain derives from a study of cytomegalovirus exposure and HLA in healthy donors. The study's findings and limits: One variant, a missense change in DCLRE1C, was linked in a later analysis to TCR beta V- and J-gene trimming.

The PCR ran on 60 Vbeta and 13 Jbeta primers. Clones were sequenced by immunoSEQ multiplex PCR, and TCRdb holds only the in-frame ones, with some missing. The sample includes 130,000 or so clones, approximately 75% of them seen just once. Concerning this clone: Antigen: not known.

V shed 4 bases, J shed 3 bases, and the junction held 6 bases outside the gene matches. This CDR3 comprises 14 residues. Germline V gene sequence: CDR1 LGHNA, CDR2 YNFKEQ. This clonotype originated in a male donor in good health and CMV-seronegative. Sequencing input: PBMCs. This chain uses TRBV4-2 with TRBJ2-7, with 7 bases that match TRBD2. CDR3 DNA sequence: TGTGCCAGCAGCCCCTCGGCTAGCGGCTACGAGCAGTACTTC. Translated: CASSPSASGYEQYF.